This TCR beta chain was retrieved from a study of T cells after yellow fever vaccination (dated by TCRdb to about 2019). At the level of the whole study: The SMART-Seq v4 Ultra Low Input RNA kit was used to prepare libraries from fractions with low cell numbers. Bulk TCR alpha and beta repertoires were sequenced longitudinally to track T-cell clones before and after primary and booster YFV17D yellow fever vaccination. Blood was drawn at multiple timepoints before and after primary and secondary immunization, with bulk PBMC replicates and cell subsets isolated. Two healthy male donors, one aged 18 to 30 and one aged 30 to 39 years, made up the cohort. Results the study describes overall, beyond this receptor: Computational filtering was needed because FACS-sorted repertoires could contain abundant contaminating clonotypes from the bulk population. A small fraction of clonotypes appeared in both the CD4 and CD8 compartments, likely as a result of convergent recombination. The study included only two donors, which limits how far the findings can be generalized. The secondary T-cell response was found to be weaker but faster than the primary response, with a peak reached on day 5 rather than on day 15. After the booster, most clones that had expanded after primary vaccination were detected again (nearly 97% of CD4 and around nine tenths of CD8), suggesting broad maintenance of memory.

A few counts support this clonotype. Its antigen remains undetermined. Per-base quality was not reported, and no clone a single base away is much larger than it. As encoded in the germline V gene, CDR1 is MDHEN while CDR2 is SYDVKM. The CDR3 runs 17 residues from the cysteine to the phenylalanine. Only CDR3 DNA remains: 51 bases, in frame from the first base. V loses 3 bases, J loses 1 base, and the germline ends lie 16 bases apart. TCR cDNA was synthesized by 5'RACE template switching, which introduced a universal primer site and unique molecular identifiers. cDNA synthesis was primed from both the TCR alpha and TCR beta constant segments. Two PCR steps were used to amplify libraries, with sample barcodes and sequencing adapters being added in the second step. Libraries were sequenced on Illumina HiSeq 2500 (2x100 bp) or NovaSeq (2x150 bp). Turning to the authors' computational methods: MIGEC was used to demultiplex reads and collapse the reads into UMI consensus sequences, and MiXCR was used for V(D)J alignment. Vaccine-responding clonotypes were defined with edgeR using replicate PBMC samples, requiring FDR below 0.01 and a log2 fold change above 5 up to day 15. Each bulk clonotype was labeled CD4 or CD8 based on which sequenced repertoire, CD4 or CD8, contained the clonotype at higher abundance. In TCRdb, the public reads were trimmed at Q25 with fastp and aligned with MiXCR, with productive beta chains retained. Entries that share a CDR3 protein sequence are merged under the most common genes and DNA. None of the V and J calls come from the authors' own analysis; TCRdb made them. This sample lists around 590,000 distinct CDR3 sequences; roughly 12% were detected once. The ten largest account for just under 15% of the sample.

Interpreted using the paper, the treatment or condition label stands for: live attenuated yellow fever vaccine strain. At each blood-draw timepoint, two biological replicates of bulk PBMCs were collected. PBMCs were isolated from peripheral blood using a standard Ficoll-Paque protocol. RNA was extracted with TriZol from bulk PBMCs, CD4 and CD8 fractions, and dextramer-positive and dextramer-negative fractions. The clonotype originates from a young man who received the YFV17D yellow fever vaccine. The source material was PBMCs, sampled on the day of the yellow fever booster vaccination. Recombination connected TRBV28 to TRBJ2-1; a tentative D call is TRBD2 (5 bases match). The CDR3 is CASSFPQRSGSYNEQFF. The DNA sequence follows: TGTGCCAGCAGTTTTCCACAGAGGAGCGGATCCTACAATGAGCAGTTCTTC.